The next 19 T cell receptor beta chains were all read from a single sample in a study of breast tumors, draining lymph nodes, adjacent tissues. Axillary draining lymph nodes of breast cancer patients supplied the node samples. Each CDR3 protein is one row after TCRdb ran MiXCR on the multiplex PCR reads. The sample shows about 270,000 distinct CDR3 sequences, around 31% of them seen only once. Sequenced input: axillary lymph node tissue. The origin of the receptors is a female donor with breast cancer. Some clones in this sample may be carry-over from other donors' samples.

This clonotype has at least ten counts. This chain joins TRBV20-1 and TRBJ2-3; TRBD2 agrees at 8 bases. Germline CDR1 and CDR2: DFQATT and SNEGSKA (reference sequence). V was pared by 4 bases and J by 0 bases, with 3 bases of the junction left unmatched. The CDR3 contains 14 residues. The CDR3 loop is CSATGTRSTDTQYF. CDR3 nucleotides: TGCAGTGCTACCGGGACTAGAAGCACAGATACGCAGTATTTT.

This clonotype has ten or more counts. The chain has TRBV19 and TRBJ2-7; 8 nucleotides line up with TRBD1. In germline, CDR1 is LNHDA, CDR2 SQIVND (reference sequence). With 4 bases clipped from V and 1 base from J, the junction kept 6 bases outside the gene matches. The CDR3 sequence is 15 residues long. CDR3 nucleotides: TGTGCCAGTAGTACAGGGGGACAGGCTTCCTACGAGCAGTACTTC. Translated, it gives CASSTGGQASYEQYF.

The chain is built from TRBV9 and TRBJ2-1; TRBD2 agrees at 8 bases. With V trimmed by 0 bases and J by 3 bases, 17 bases remained unmatched. The germline V gene has CDR1 SGDLS and CDR2 YYNGEE. This CDR3 has 20 amino acids. CDR3 region: CASSVGGDHISGGFYNEQFF. The CDR3 nucleotides are TGTGCCAGCAGCGTAGGAGGGGATCACATCAGCGGGGGTTTCTACAATGAGCAGTTCTTC.

This clonotype was found many times. V and J are TRBV30 and TRBJ2-1; 7 bases are a match to TRBD1. The trim removed 0 bases at V and 12 bases at J, leaving 5 bases unmatched. CDR1 GTSNPN and CDR2 SVGIG come from the germline V gene (reference sequence). The CDR3 is 12 residues long. CDR3 loop: CAWSVGGDGQFF. The DNA for the CDR3 is TGTGCCTGGAGTGTAGGGGGCGATGGGCAGTTCTTC. Full variable domain (remainder filled in from reference TRBV30 and TRBJ2-1): SQTIHQWPATLVQPVGSPLSLECTVEGTSNPNLYWYRQAAGRGLQLLFYSVGIGQISSEVPQNLSASRPQDRQFILSSKKLLLSDSGFYLCAWSVGGDGQFFGPGTRLTVL.

This clonotype turned up a few times. V gene TRBV30 combines with J gene TRBJ2-5; 10 bases are a match to TRBD2. Germline V CDR1 and CDR2: GTSNPN, SVGIG (reference sequence). The length of the CDR3 is 15 residues. Germline trimming cut 1 base from V and 5 bases from J; bases unmatched to any gene: 7. The CDR3 nucleotides are TGTGCCTGGAGTGGGCTAGCGGGAGTTGTTGAGACCCAGTACTTC. Its translation: CAWSGLAGVVETQYF.

To note about this clonotype: The CDR3 ends on some other residue instead of the conserved phenylalanine or tryptophan, so this is likely a read error. The chain joins TRBV9 to TRBJ2-1; D possibly corresponds to TRBD1 (5 bases). V dropped 2 bases and J dropped 6 bases, with 9 bases sitting between them. The CDR3 sequence is 13 residues long. Germline V gene lookup returns CDR1 SGDLS and CDR2 YYNGEE. CDR3 in amino acids: CASSVTDSNEQFS. The CDR3 DNA reads TGTGCCAGCAGCGTTACAGACAGCAATGAGCAGTTCTCC.

Note on this clonotype: A much larger clone lies a single base off, so this may be a read error. The chain carries TRBV5-1 and TRBJ2-1, with D uncertain. V dropped 7 bases and J dropped 9 bases, with 17 bases sitting between them. This CDR3 is 13 amino acids long. Germline V gene sequence: CDR1 SGHRS, CDR2 YFSETQ. The CDR3 loop is CASGQSSQVEQFF. As DNA, the CDR3 is TGCGCCAGCGGCCAATCCAGCCAGGTTGAGCAGTTCTTC.

At least ten counts were recorded for this clonotype. The chain combines TRBV20-1 with TRBJ2-7; no clear D. The CDR3 consists of 11 residues. Germline CDR1 and CDR2: DFQATT and SNEGSKA (reference sequence). V gave up 3 bases and J gave up 2 bases, with 5 bases separating them. CDR3 in amino acids: CSARTTYEQYF. CDR3 nucleotide sequence: TGCAGTGCTAGGACCACCTACGAGCAGTACTTC.

A remark on this clonotype: A single base separates this from a much larger clone, so it may be a read error. Without the conserved terminal phenylalanine or tryptophan, this CDR3 likely stems from a read error. This rearrangement joins TRBV11-2 to TRBJ1-2, with D possibly TRBD1 on 6 matching bases. The CDR3 length is 13 residues. Germline CDR1 reads SGHAT; CDR2 reads FQNNGV. Trimming removed 0 bases from V and 8 bases from J, with 10 bases in between. In DNA, the CDR3 is TGTGCCAGCAGCTTAGATAGAACAGGGGGCTACACCATC. It specifies CASSLDRTGGYTI.

In this sample, this clonotype turned up many times. The V and J genes are TRBV6-5 and TRBJ1-2; D is ambiguous. V was cut by 6 bases and J by 5 bases, with 13 bases left in between. This CDR3 has 13 residues. Per the germline V gene, CDR1 is MNHEY and CDR2 is SVGAGI. This chain's CDR3 is CASRSTGIYGYTF. The CDR3 region has the DNA TGTGCCAGCAGATCTACCGGGATTTATGGCTACACCTTC.

There are many counts of this clonotype. The chain employs TRBV5-6 and TRBJ2-3, with D possibly being TRBD1 (6 bases). Trimming stripped 4 bases from V and 3 bases from J, with 9 bases between. The CDR3 runs to 13 residues. Germline V gene data show CDR1 as SGHDT and CDR2 as YYEEEE. DNA of the CDR3: TGTGCCAGCAGCGAGCAGGGGACAGATACGCAGTATTTT. Encoded protein: CASSEQGTDTQYF.

The chain employs TRBV29-1 and TRBJ2-3; TRBD2 matches 14 bases. The V segment lost 6 bases and the J segment 9 bases; nucleotides outside the gene matches: 5. Germline V CDR1 and CDR2: SQVTM, ANQGSEA. This CDR3 has 13 amino acids. The CDR3 is CSVTGLAGDTQYF. In DNA, the CDR3 is TGCAGCGTCACGGGACTAGCGGGAGACACGCAGTATTTT.

This clonotype was recorded at least ten times. The junction does not match germline at one end; this may be a read error. The V call is TRBV7-7, the J call TRBJ2-7; 9 positions match TRBD1. CDR3 length: 14 amino acids. Germline loops: CDR1 SSHAT, CDR2 FNYEAQ (reference sequence). The DNA of the CDR3 is TGTGCTAGCAGCTTAGCGGACAGGGGTGGCGAGCAGTACTTC. Protein product: CASSLADRGGEQYF.

The chain carries TRBV7-9 and TRBJ2-5, with 12 bases fitting TRBD2. Germline CDR1 reads SEHNR; CDR2 reads FQNEAQ (reference sequence). This CDR3 comprises 17 residues. V trimming: 5 bases; J trimming: 4 bases; junction bases outside the gene matches: 11. The CDR3 protein is CASSTGTLAGGRETQYF. The CDR3 nucleotides are TGTGCCAGCAGCACGGGGACGCTAGCGGGAGGGCGAGAGACCCAGTACTTC.

Regarding this clonotype: A much larger clone differs from this one at a single base, so this may be a read error. V is TRBV4-3 and J is TRBJ1-2, with D tentatively TRBD1 (5 bases). Germline V gives CDR1 LGHNA, CDR2 YSLEER. The CDR3 consists of 15 residues. CDR3 sequence (DNA): TGCGCCAGCAGCCCCCCTGGGCGGGGGACCTATGGCTACCCCTTC. Translation gives CASSPPGRGTYGYPF.

The V gene is TRBV6-2 or TRBV6-3, the J gene TRBJ1-5; a weak D match, TRBD1 (5 bases). V shed 6 bases and J shed 8 bases, with 23 bases lying between them. CDR1 MNHEY and CDR2 SVGEGT come from the germline V gene. The CDR3 is 16 amino acids. Here the CDR3 reads CASSPPGLTGNEPQHF. The CDR3 DNA follows: TGTGCCAGCAGCCCACCGGGACTCACGGGGAATGAGCCCCAGCATTTT.

Here the CDR3 reads CASSTQPGAGNYGYTF. DNA for the CDR3: TGTGCCAGCAGTACCCAGCCCGGGGCAGGGAACTATGGCTACACCTTC. The chain joins TRBV4-2 to TRBJ1-2; D is perhaps TRBD1 (5 bases). CDR1 LGHNA and CDR2 YNFKEQ come from the germline V gene. Trimming shortened V by 6 bases and J by 2 bases, and 19 bases separated the two germline ends. There are 16 residues in the CDR3.

This chain connects TRBV6-5 to TRBJ1-1, with TRBD1 as a possible D gene (5 bases). CDR1 MNHEY and CDR2 SVGAGI come from the germline V gene. The V gene lost 5 bases and the J gene lost 7 bases, with 11 bases spanning the gap. The CDR3 contains 12 residues. This chain's CDR3 is CASSRGGDEAFF. The CDR3 DNA sequence: TGTGCCAGCAGTAGGGGCGGAGATGAAGCTTTCTTT.

Concerning this clonotype: Lacking the conserved final phenylalanine or tryptophan, this CDR3 likely reflects a read error. The limits of the CDR3 on the DNA are not certain, so only TCRdb's listed CDR3 is given. The chain couples TRBV29-1 to TRBJ1-4; no DNA check was done on the table's D call, TRBD1. The germline V gene has CDR1 SQVTM and CDR2 ANQGSEA. The CDR3 contains 9 residues when both ends are counted. CDR3 sequence: CSVERGQGV.